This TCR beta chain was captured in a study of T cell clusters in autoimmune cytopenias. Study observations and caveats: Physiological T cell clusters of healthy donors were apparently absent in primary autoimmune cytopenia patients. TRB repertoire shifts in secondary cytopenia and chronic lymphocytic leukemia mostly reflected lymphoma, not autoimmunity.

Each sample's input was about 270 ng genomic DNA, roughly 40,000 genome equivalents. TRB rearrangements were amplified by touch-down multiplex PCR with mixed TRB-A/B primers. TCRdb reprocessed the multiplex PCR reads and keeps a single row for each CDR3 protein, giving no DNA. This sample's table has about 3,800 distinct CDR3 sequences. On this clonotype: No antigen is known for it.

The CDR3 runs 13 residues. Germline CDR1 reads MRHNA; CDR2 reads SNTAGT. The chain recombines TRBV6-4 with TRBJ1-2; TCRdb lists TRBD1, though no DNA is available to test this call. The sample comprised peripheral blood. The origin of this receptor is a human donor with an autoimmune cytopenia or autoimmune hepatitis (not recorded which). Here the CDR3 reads CASSDPGGYGYTF.